Here is one T cell receptor (beta chain) with its context. These data belong to a study of blood T cell repertoires in COVID-19. Across the whole study: COVID-19 samples collected from the United States, Italy and Spain covered acute and convalescent phases. T cells, B-cell-depleted T cells, or PBMCs supplied cDNA or gDNA.

The V gene lost 6 bases and the J gene lost 0 bases, with 18 bases spanning the gap. CDR3 length: 17 residues. Germline V gene data show CDR1 as LGHNT and CDR2 as FRNRAP. Some clones are missing from TCRdb's copy, which holds only in-frame ones; the method was immunoSEQ multiplex PCR. In the table there are 190,000 or so clones, approximately 78% of which are singletons. Resolution of symptoms, clearance, or two negative PCRs was present in recovered Cohort 3 donors. The sequencing input was PBMCs or T cells enriched from blood (not recorded which). The receptor was isolated from a man aged 35 to 55 who had recovered from COVID-19. This sequence joins TRBV12-5 and TRBJ1-5, with D maybe TRBD1 (5 bases). The CDR3 bases are TGTGCTAGTGGACCTACCCTCGACAGTTATAGCAATCAGCCCCAGCATTTT. Amino acid sequence: CASGPTLDSYSNQPQHF.